Following are 28 T cell receptor beta chains from one sample sequenced in a study of T cells in Graves' hyperthyroidism and ophthalmopathy. Researchers took RNA transcripts and amplified the TCR beta CDR3 regions from them. A first-round RT-PCR of the TCR CDR3 used the HTBI primer set. TCRdb processed the multiplex PCR reads anew with MiXCR; each CDR3 protein has one entry. Of about 420,000 distinct CDR3 sequences in the sample, more than 15% are singletons; the top ten hold approximately 7.5%. What was sequenced was blood. Every receptor here comes from a young woman with Graves' hyperthyroidism.

The chain uses TRBV5-1 and TRBJ2-5, with 11 nucleotides matching TRBD1. CDR1 is SGHRS, CDR2 YFSETQ, per germline. CDR3 length: 17 residues. Trimming cost V 1 base and J 2 bases; bases outside gene matches: 7. CDR3 protein: CASSLNLGTGGQETQYF. The CDR3 nucleotides are TGCGCCAGCAGCTTGAACCTCGGGACAGGGGGACAAGAGACCCAGTACTTC.

This chain links TRBV27 with TRBJ1-4; D uncertain. Germline V gene sequence: CDR1 MNHEY, CDR2 SMNVEV (reference sequence). Trimming removed 8 bases at V and 8 bases at J, with 21 bases between. CDR3 size: 15 residues. DNA for the CDR3: TGTGCCAGCGGAACCGGTGGGCTGGGAAACGAAAAACTGTTTTTT. Encoded protein: CASGTGGLGNEKLFF.

This clonotype was counted ten times or more. The genes are TRBV10-1 and TRBJ1-2; possibly TRBD1 for D (6 bases). The CDR3 length is 14 residues. Germline V gives CDR1 WNHNN, CDR2 SYGVQD (reference sequence). V lost 9 bases, J lost 8 bases, and 22 bases lay in between. In DNA, the CDR3 is TGCGCCAGGCGAGGGGGGGGGGCGTCTGGAGGCTACACCTTC. Protein product: CARRGGGASGGYTF.

This clonotype appeared many times. The rearrangement uses TRBV4-1 and TRBJ1-2; D gene uncertain. The germline CDR1 and CDR2 sequences are MGHRA and YSYEKL. The ends were cut back, 0 bases at V and 8 bases at J, with 10 bases in the middle. The CDR3 consists of 13 residues. The CDR3 spells CASSQDHGKGYTF. In DNA, the CDR3 is TGCGCCAGCAGCCAAGATCATGGAAAGGGCTACACCTTC.

This clonotype was seen repeatedly, ten times or more. This chain uses TRBV7-9 with TRBJ1-4; D uncertain. V was shortened by 5 bases and J by 8 bases, with 3 bases between the two germline ends. The CDR3 has 10 amino acids. Germline values: CDR1 SEHNR, CDR2 FQNEAQ (reference sequence). CDR3 sequence (DNA): TGTGCCAGCAGCGGGGAAAAACTGTTTTTT. Its protein is CASSGEKLFF. Filled out from reference TRBV7-9 and TRBJ1-4, the complete variable domain reads DTGVSQNPRHKITKRGQNVTFRCDPISEHNRLYWYRQTLGQGPEFLTYFQNEAQLEKSRLLSDRFSAERPKGSFSTLEIQRTEQGDSAMYLCASSGEKLFFGSGTQLSVL.

At least ten counts were recorded for this clonotype. The chain employs TRBV27 and TRBJ1-5, with D tentatively TRBD1 (5 bases). Trimming cost V 2 bases and J 4 bases, with 24 bases left between them. The germline V gene encodes CDR1 MNHEY and CDR2 SMNVEV (reference sequence). The CDR3 extends over 19 amino acids. Here the CDR3 reads CASSLVSGMGPHPNQPQHF. As DNA, the CDR3 is TGTGCCAGCAGTTTAGTAAGCGGTATGGGGCCCCACCCTAATCAGCCCCAGCATTTT.

This clonotype was found many times. The DNA for the CDR3 is TGTGCCTGGAGGACCCCCCCCCAAGAGACCCAGTACTTC. This translates into CAWRTPPQETQYF. This rearrangement joins TRBV30 to TRBJ2-5; D not resolved. The CDR3 has 13 amino acids. CDR1 GTSNPN and CDR2 SVGIG come from the germline V gene (reference sequence). The V gene lost 3 bases and the J gene lost 1 base, with 9 bases spanning the gap.

This clonotype was seen repeatedly, ten times or more. The rearrangement joins TRBV20-1 to TRBJ1-6; D might be TRBD1 (6 bases). CDR3 size: 16 residues. Trimming shortened V by 0 bases and J by 3 bases, and 12 bases separated the two germline ends. In germline, CDR1 is DFQATT, CDR2 SNEGSKA (reference sequence). The CDR3 nucleotides are TGCAGTGCTAGAGATCGGGCAGGGGTCTATAATTCACCCCTCCACTTT. It codes for CSARDRAGVYNSPLHF.

The chain has TRBV20-1 and TRBJ2-7, with a possible D match to TRBD2 (6 bases). V was cut by 5 bases and J by 1 base, with 12 bases left in between. The CDR3 loop spans 13 amino acids. CDR1 is DFQATT and CDR2 is SNEGSKA in the germline V gene (reference sequence). DNA of the CDR3: TGCAGTGCTGCGGACCGGGGGTCCTACGAGCAGTACTTC. It is translated as CSAADRGSYEQYF.

In regard to this clonotype: One junction end does not reproduce the germline sequence, and a read error may be involved. J is TRBJ1-5 and V is TRBV13, with D tentatively TRBD1 (5 bases). In germline, CDR1 is PRHDT, CDR2 FYEKMQ (reference sequence). The CDR3 runs to 14 residues. The CDR3, as DNA: TGTGCCAACAGCTTAGGCCAGGGTGACCAGCCCCAGCATTTT. It is translated as CANSLGQGDQPQHF.

There are many counts of this clonotype. The V and J genes are TRBV3-1 and TRBJ2-7; no firm D call. Trimming stripped 0 bases from V and 3 bases from J, with 6 bases between. In germline, CDR1 is LGHDT, CDR2 YNNKEL (reference sequence). The CDR3 consists of 13 residues. The CDR3: CASSQESDYEQYF. The CDR3 coding sequence is TGTGCCAGCAGCCAAGAGTCCGACTACGAGCAGTACTTC.

Many counts were recorded for this clonotype. The genes are TRBV28 and TRBJ2-7; D may be TRBD1 or TRBD2 (5 bases each). Germline CDR1 and CDR2: MDHEN and SYDVKM. The CDR3 totals 12 residues. V lost 2 bases to trimming and J lost 6 bases, with 8 bases between them. CDR3 coding DNA: TGTGCCAGCAGTTTACCAGGGACCGAGCAGTACTTC. This encodes CASSLPGTEQYF.

The chain recombines TRBV9 with TRBJ2-5; a possible D gene is TRBD2 (5 bases). V lost 3 bases and J lost 3, with 9 bases in between. The germline gives CDR1 SGDLS, CDR2 YYNGEE. The CDR3 contains 13 residues. CDR3 region: CASSGGEKETQYF. CDR3 DNA: TGTGCCAGCAGCGGGGGAGAAAAAGAGACCCAGTACTTC.

In this sample, this clonotype turned up a few times. The chain couples TRBV19 to TRBJ1-2, with a tentative D call TRBD1 (6 bases). Germline CDR1 is LNHDA and CDR2 is SQIVND (reference sequence). The CDR3 covers 14 residues. Trimming cost V 4 bases and J 3 bases, with 12 bases left between them. The CDR3 is CASSTPDRYYGYTF. Here the CDR3 DNA reads TGTGCCAGTAGTACCCCGGACAGATACTATGGCTACACCTTC.

A note on this clonotype: Just one base apart from a much larger clone, this may be a read error. Because it lacks the conserved phenylalanine or tryptophan at the end, this CDR3 is likely a read error. The chain couples TRBV6-2 or TRBV6-3 to TRBJ2-7, with 9 positions matching TRBD1. Unmatched junction bases numbered 9, after V lost 6 bases and J lost 3 bases. Germline values: CDR1 MNHEY, CDR2 SVGEGT. The CDR3 has 15 residues. The CDR3 sequence: CASSETGGEVYEQYS. The CDR3 DNA sequence: TGTGCCAGCAGCGAAACAGGGGGCGAGGTCTACGAGCAGTACTCC.

Many counts were recorded for this clonotype. V is TRBV30 and J is TRBJ1-1, with TRBD1 as a possible D gene (5 bases). Germline values: CDR1 GTSNPN, CDR2 SVGIG (reference sequence). The CDR3 is 14 amino acids. The V gene lost 7 bases and the J gene lost 1 base, with 16 bases spanning the gap. The CDR3 spells CASQPSGPNTEAFF. For the CDR3, the DNA is TGTGCCTCTCAACCCTCGGGACCGAACACTGAAGCTTTCTTT.

The chain recombines TRBV13 with TRBJ1-1; the D gene is possibly TRBD1 (6 bases). The germline gives CDR1 PRHDT, CDR2 FYEKMQ (reference sequence). The CDR3 contains 17 residues. With 5 bases removed from V and 1 base from J, the gap between germline ends came to 20 bases. The CDR3: CASSADYSTGTNTEAFF. The CDR3 coding sequence is TGTGCCAGCAGCGCCGACTACTCCACAGGGACGAACACTGAAGCTTTCTTT.

This clonotype showed up many times. This chain connects TRBV20-1 to TRBJ2-1; 8 nucleotides align to TRBD1. This CDR3 is built from 11 residues. Germline V gene lookup returns CDR1 DFQATT and CDR2 SNEGSKA (reference sequence). V was clipped by 6 bases and J by 9 bases; unmatched bases: 4. The CDR3 DNA reads TGCAGTGCCCCAGGGGGCACTGAGCAGTTCTTC. This gives the protein CSAPGGTEQFF.

The rearrangement joins TRBV10-3 to TRBJ2-1; TRBD1 might be the D (5 bases). The germline V gene has CDR1 ENHRY and CDR2 SYGVKD. The length of the CDR3 is 15 residues. V was pared by 0 bases and J by 8 bases, with 14 bases between. The CDR3 DNA reads as TGTGCCATCAGTGAGTCCGGCAGGGTGAGCGATGAGCAGTTCTTC. It yields the protein CAISESGRVSDEQFF.

This clonotype was detected ten times or more. The chain joins TRBV12-5 to TRBJ2-4, with D perhaps TRBD1 (6 bases). The V end lost 1 base, the J end lost 2 bases, and 15 bases lay between the germline ends. The length of the CDR3 is 17 residues. CDR1 LGHNT and CDR2 FRNRAP come from the germline V gene. CDR3 coding DNA: TGTGCTAGTGGTTTGGGGGGCAGGGGTCCCCCCAAAAACATTCAGTACTTC. It codes for CASGLGGRGPPKNIQYF. Full variable domain (missing parts from reference TRBV12-5 and TRBJ2-4): DARVTQTPRHKVTEMGQEVTMRCQPILGHNTVFWYRQTMMQGLELLAYFRNRAPLDDSGMPKDRFSAEMPDATLATLKIQPSEPRDSAVYFCASGLGGRGPPKNIQYFGAGTRLSVL.

The rearrangement joins TRBV20-1 to TRBJ2-3, with 9 bases identical to TRBD2. V dropped 3 bases and J dropped 4; count of bases not matched to a gene: 5. The CDR3 sequence is 14 residues long. Germline V lookup: CDR1 DFQATT, CDR2 SNEGSKA (reference sequence). Here the CDR3 reads CSASGGRGADTQYF. The CDR3 nucleotides are TGCAGTGCTAGCGGCGGGAGGGGCGCAGATACGCAGTATTTT.

This clonotype was seen at least ten times. The chain has TRBV9 and TRBJ2-1; 9 bases are a match to TRBD2. Trimming at V came to 4 bases and at J to 4 bases, leaving 9 bases not matched to a gene. CDR1 and CDR2 from the germline V gene are SGDLS and YYNGEE. This CDR3 has 16 amino acids. The CDR3 bases are TGTGCCAGCAGCCCCCGCGGGGGGGGCGCTTACAATGAGCAGTTCTTC. This sequence encodes CASSPRGGGAYNEQFF.

The sample holds many counts of this clonotype. The genes are TRBV20-1 and TRBJ1-2; TRBD1 might be the D (6 bases). This CDR3 has 14 amino acids. Per germline, CDR1 DFQATT and CDR2 SNEGSKA (reference sequence). Trimming shortened V by 0 bases and J by 13 bases, and 21 bases separated the two germline ends. The CDR3 sequence is CSAREGGQARKGTF. DNA for the CDR3: TGCAGTGCTAGAGAGGGGGGGCAGGCCAGGAAAGGCACCTTC.

The J gene is TRBJ1-3, the V gene TRBV20-1; D gene unclear. V dropped 0 bases and J dropped 3 bases, with 12 bases sitting between them. Germline CDR1 is DFQATT and CDR2 is SNEGSKA (reference sequence). The CDR3 extends over 15 amino acids. CDR3 sequence: CSARDQETIGNTIYF. CDR3 in DNA: TGCAGTGCTAGAGATCAGGAGACAATTGGAAACACCATATATTTT.

This clonotype was detected ten times or more. This chain uses TRBV6-1 with TRBJ2-3; TRBD1 or TRBD2 may be the D gene (6 bases each). The V gene lost 11 bases and the J gene lost 6 bases, with 24 bases spanning the gap. In germline, CDR1 is MNHNS, CDR2 SASEGT. The CDR3 extends over 15 amino acids. The CDR3 coding sequence is TGTGCCGCCCTTAGCGGAGTCTCGGGGGCGGATACGCAGTATTTT. Protein product: CAALSGVSGADTQYF.

This clonotype was seen repeatedly, ten times or more. This chain connects TRBV28 to TRBJ1-2; D not resolved. V was pared by 6 bases and J by 5 bases, with 19 bases between. CDR1 MDHEN and CDR2 SYDVKM come from the germline V gene. The CDR3 is 15 amino acids. CDR3 protein: CASSLLLGRGYGYTF. CDR3 in DNA: TGTGCCAGCAGCCTGTTGTTGGGCCGTGGATATGGCTACACCTTC.

This clonotype came up many times. V and J are TRBV5-8 and TRBJ2-1; tentatively, D is TRBD2 (5 bases). The CDR3 sequence is 17 residues long. V shed 0 bases and J shed 2 bases, with 15 bases lying between them. From germline, CDR1 is SGHTS and CDR2 YDEGEE. CDR3 in amino acids: CASSLAEADGPYNEQFF. The CDR3 region has the DNA TGTGCCAGCAGCTTGGCCGAAGCGGACGGACCCTACAATGAGCAGTTCTTC.

This clonotype was seen many times. V gene TRBV3-1 combines with J gene TRBJ2-7; 7 bases are a match to TRBD2. CDR3 size: 14 residues. Looked up from germline, CDR1 is LGHDT and CDR2 is YNNKEL (reference sequence). Unmatched junction bases numbered 9, after V lost 5 bases and J lost 5 bases. The CDR3 coding sequence is TGTGCCAGCAGCTCCGGACTAGATCGCCACGAGCAGTACTTC. It yields the protein CASSSGLDRHEQYF.